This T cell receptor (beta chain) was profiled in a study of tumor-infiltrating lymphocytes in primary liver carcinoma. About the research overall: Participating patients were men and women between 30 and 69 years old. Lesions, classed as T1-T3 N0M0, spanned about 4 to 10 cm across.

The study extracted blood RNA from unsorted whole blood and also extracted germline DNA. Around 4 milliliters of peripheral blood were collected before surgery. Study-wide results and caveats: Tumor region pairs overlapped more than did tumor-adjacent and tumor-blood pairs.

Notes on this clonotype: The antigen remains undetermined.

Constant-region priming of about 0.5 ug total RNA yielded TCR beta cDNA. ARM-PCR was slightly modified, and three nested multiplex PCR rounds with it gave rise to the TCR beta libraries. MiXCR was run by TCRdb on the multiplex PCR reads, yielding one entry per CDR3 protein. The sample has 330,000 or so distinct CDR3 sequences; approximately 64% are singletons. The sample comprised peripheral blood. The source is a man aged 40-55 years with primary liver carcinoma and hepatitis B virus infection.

CDR3 residues: CAGGFGYMGAYEQYF. CDR3 nucleotides: TGTGCCGGCGGCTTTGGATATATGGGGGCCTACGAGCAGTACTTC. The chain uses TRBV11-2 and TRBJ2-7; D is perhaps TRBD1 or TRBD2 (5 bases each). Germline CDR1 is SGHAT and CDR2 is FQNNGV. This CDR3 contains 15 residues. The V gene lost 11 bases and the J gene lost 2 bases, with 22 bases spanning the gap.